The 3 T cell receptor beta chains in this list originate from one sample, sequenced in a study of T cell changes during pregnancy in multiple sclerosis (dated by TCRdb to between 2017 and 2020). Libraries were built with the immunoSEQ multiplex PCR assay. Drawn from immuneACCESS, this table holds only the in-frame rearrangements with V and J called that TCRdb kept. Clones are partly lost; checked studies trace under half to an unresolved V gene and leave the rest unexplained. In all, the sample holds 75,000 to 100,000 clones, and 90% to 95% of those were seen once. Around 1.8% of the sample is held by the ten biggest clonotypes. Here the sequenced sample was peripheral blood, taken after pregnancy. The receptors were gathered from a female donor in good health, enrolled as a control in a pregnancy study.

In this sample, this clone turned up a few times. The chain couples TRBV29-1 to TRBJ1-1; D is possibly TRBD1 (5 bases). Germline values: CDR1 SQVTM, CDR2 ANQGSEA. Trimming pared 7 bases from V and 2 bases from J, leaving 8 bases between. The CDR3 is 11 amino acids. The CDR3 DNA is TGCAGCGCCGGACATAACACTGAAGCTTTCTTT. This encodes CSAGHNTEAFF.

The chain combines TRBV9 with TRBJ2-1; TRBD2 aligns across 13 bases. This CDR3 spans 17 amino acids. The junction had 2 bases not matched to a gene; V was cut back by 0 bases and J by 2 bases. Germline CDR1 and CDR2: SGDLS and YYNGEE. The CDR3 spells CASSVGLAGGAYNEQFF. CDR3 nucleotides: TGTGCCAGCAGCGTAGGACTAGCGGGGGGCGCCTACAATGAGCAGTTCTTC.

This rearrangement joins TRBV30 to TRBJ1-1; D not resolved. With 4 bases removed from V and 3 bases from J, the gap between germline ends came to 18 bases. Germline V lookup: CDR1 GTSNPN, CDR2 SVGIG (reference sequence). This CDR3 is 15 amino acids long. The CDR3: CAWIVGPGSDTEAFF. CDR3 DNA: TGTGCCTGGATCGTAGGGCCGGGAAGTGACACTGAAGCTTTCTTT.